This entry concerns a single T cell receptor (beta chain). This sample is drawn from a study of blood T cell repertoires in COVID-19. The germline V and J ends were trimmed by 5 bases and 5 bases, with 18 bases remaining between them. The CDR3 sequence is 16 residues long. CDR1 is LNHDA and CDR2 is SQIVND in the germline V gene (reference sequence). Sequencing was performed with immunoSEQ multiplex PCR; in TCRdb, only in-frame clones are kept and a portion is missing. This sample has over 35,000 clones, with almost 85% found just once. This TCR derives from a human donor in a cohort sampled during active COVID-19. The chain carries TRBV19 and TRBJ2-2, with D perhaps TRBD1 (7 bases). Sequenced input: peripheral blood. This chain's CDR3 is CASSYRGDRDTGELFF. The CDR3 region has the DNA TGTGCCAGTAGTTACCGCGGGGACAGAGATACCGGGGAGCTGTTTTTT.